This T cell receptor beta chain was observed in a study of blood T cells in healthy people across ages. This CDR3 comprises 15 residues. CDR1 MNHEY and CDR2 SVGAGI come from the germline V gene. As concerns this clonotype: Its antigen is as yet unknown. One end of the junction varies from germline; a read error may be responsible.

A J-beta primer mix and a sample-barcoded 5' primer were used in a second PCR of about 7 to 12 cycles. Each cDNA molecule, via a template-switch adaptor with 12 random nucleotides, was tagged. TCRdb used MiXCR to reprocess the 5' RACE reads, holding one entry per CDR3 protein. The sample shows about 1 million distinct CDR3 sequences, around 43% of them seen only once. The authors extracted at least 6 micrograms of total RNA per sample. Regarding the study as a whole: PBMCs left unsorted prevented a conclusive naive versus antigen-experienced comparison.

Source material: blood. This receptor was taken from an older woman in good health. The chain has TRBV6-5 and TRBJ2-1, with 7 bases that match TRBD2. This CDR3 reads CASSYLSGIYNGQFF. The CDR3 DNA is TGTGCCAGCAGTTATCTGAGCGGGATTTACAATGGGCAGTTCTTC.